This TCR beta chain was observed in a study of early T cells in non-severe SARS-CoV-2 infection. This clonotype has more than one count but fewer than ten. TCRdb re-called the 5' RACE reads through MiXCR, storing one row per CDR3 protein. In the table there are tens of thousands of distinct CDR3 sequences, 6% to 7% of which are singletons. This clonotype was obtained from an adult who was a healthcare worker with PCR-confirmed SARS-CoV-2 infection or an uninfected control (not recorded which). The sequencing sample was made of whole blood.

The chain's CDR3 is CASSSPDEMGYEQYF. CDR3 nucleotides: TGCGCCAGCAGCTCGCCGGACGAGATGGGCTACGAGCAGTACTTC. The chain links TRBV5-1 to TRBJ2-7, with D hard to call. V was pared by 3 bases and J by 3 bases, with 16 bases between. This CDR3 region has 15 residues. The V gene's germline CDR1 is SGHRS and CDR2 YFSETQ.